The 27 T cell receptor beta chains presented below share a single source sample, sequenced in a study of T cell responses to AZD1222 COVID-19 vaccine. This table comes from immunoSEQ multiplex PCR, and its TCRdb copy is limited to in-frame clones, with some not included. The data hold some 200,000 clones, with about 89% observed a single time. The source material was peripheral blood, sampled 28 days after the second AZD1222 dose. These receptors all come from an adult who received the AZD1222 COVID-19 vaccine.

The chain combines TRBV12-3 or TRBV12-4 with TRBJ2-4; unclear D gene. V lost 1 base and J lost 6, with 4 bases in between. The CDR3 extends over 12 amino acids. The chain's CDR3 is CASSLGSNIQYF. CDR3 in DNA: TGTGCCAGCAGTTTAGGCTCAAACATTCAGTACTTC.

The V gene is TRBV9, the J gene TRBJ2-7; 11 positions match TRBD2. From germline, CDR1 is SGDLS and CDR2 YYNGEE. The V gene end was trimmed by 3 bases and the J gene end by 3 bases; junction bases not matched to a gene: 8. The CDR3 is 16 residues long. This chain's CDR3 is CASSAGGGLAGYEQYF. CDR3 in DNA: TGTGCCAGCAGCGCGGGGGGAGGACTAGCGGGCTACGAGCAGTACTTC.

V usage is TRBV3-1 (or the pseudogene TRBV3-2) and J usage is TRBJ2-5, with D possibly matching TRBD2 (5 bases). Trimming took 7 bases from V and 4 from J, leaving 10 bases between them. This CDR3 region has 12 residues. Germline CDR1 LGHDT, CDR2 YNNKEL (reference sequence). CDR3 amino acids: CASNLGGETQYF. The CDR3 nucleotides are TGTGCCAGCAATCTCGGAGGAGAGACCCAGTACTTC.

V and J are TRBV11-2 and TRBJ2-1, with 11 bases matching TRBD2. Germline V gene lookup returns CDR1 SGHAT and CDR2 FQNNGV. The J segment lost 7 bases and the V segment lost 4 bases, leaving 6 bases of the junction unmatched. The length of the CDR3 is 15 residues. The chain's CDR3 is CASSSLAGGFNEQFF. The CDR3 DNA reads TGTGCCAGCAGCTCCCTAGCGGGGGGATTTAATGAGCAGTTCTTC.

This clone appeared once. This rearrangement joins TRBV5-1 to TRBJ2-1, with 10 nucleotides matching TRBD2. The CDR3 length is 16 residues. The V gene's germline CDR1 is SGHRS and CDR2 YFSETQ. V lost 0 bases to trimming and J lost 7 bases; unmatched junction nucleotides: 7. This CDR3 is CASSLGISGRVNEQFF. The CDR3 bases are TGCGCCAGCAGCTTGGGAATCAGCGGGAGGGTGAATGAGCAGTTCTTC.

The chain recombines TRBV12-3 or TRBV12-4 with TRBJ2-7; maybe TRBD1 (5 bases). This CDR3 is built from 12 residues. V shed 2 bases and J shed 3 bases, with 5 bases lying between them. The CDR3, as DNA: TGTGCCAGCAGTTTACAGGGCTACGAGCAGTACTTC. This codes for CASSLQGYEQYF.

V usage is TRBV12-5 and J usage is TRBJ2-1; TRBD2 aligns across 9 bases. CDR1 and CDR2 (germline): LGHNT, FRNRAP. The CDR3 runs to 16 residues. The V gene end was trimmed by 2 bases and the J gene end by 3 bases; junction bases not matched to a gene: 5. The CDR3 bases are TGTGCTAGTGGTTTGAATAGCGGGAGAGACTACAATGAGCAGTTCTTC. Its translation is CASGLNSGRDYNEQFF.

CDR3 DNA: TGTGCCAGCTCACCAGGGGCCACCTGGAACACTGAAGCTTTCTTT. Translating it yields CASSPGATWNTEAFF. The V and J genes are TRBV18 and TRBJ1-1; weak D call: TRBD1 (5 bases). CDR3 size: 15 residues. CDR1 is KGHSH, CDR2 LQKENI, per germline. V was trimmed by 2 bases and J by 1 base, leaving 11 bases between them.

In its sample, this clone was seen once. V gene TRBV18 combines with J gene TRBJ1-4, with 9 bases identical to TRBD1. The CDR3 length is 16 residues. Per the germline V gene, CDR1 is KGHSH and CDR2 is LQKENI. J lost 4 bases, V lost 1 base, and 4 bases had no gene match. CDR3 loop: CASSPRRGQGNEKLFF. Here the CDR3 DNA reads TGTGCCAGCTCACCACGCAGGGGACAGGGTAATGAAAAACTGTTTTTT.

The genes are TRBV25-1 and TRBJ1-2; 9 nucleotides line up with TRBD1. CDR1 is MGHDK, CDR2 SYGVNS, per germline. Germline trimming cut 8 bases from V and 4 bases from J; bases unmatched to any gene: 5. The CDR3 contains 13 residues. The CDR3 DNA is TGTGCCAGCTCCGACAGGGGGAGCTATGGCTACACCTTC. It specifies CASSDRGSYGYTF.

This chain's CDR3 is CASSPQAGGGQPQHF. CDR3 nucleotide sequence: TGTGCCAGCAGCCCCCAGGCTGGGGGAGGTCAGCCCCAGCATTTT. J is TRBJ1-5 and V is TRBV9; maybe TRBD1 (5 bases). V dropped 4 bases and J dropped 6 bases, with 17 bases sitting between them. Germline CDR1 SGDLS, CDR2 YYNGEE. This CDR3 comprises 15 residues.

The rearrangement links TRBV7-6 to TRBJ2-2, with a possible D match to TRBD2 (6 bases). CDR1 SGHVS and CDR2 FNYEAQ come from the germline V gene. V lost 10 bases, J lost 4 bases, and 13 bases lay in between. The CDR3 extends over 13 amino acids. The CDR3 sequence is CATTAGGTGELFF. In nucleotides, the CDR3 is TGTGCCACCACGGCCGGGGGCACCGGGGAGCTGTTTTTT.

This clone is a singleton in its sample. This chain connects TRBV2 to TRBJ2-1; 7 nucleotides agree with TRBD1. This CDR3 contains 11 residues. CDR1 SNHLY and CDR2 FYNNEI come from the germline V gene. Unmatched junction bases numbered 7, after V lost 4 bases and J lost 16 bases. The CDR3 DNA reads TGTGCCAGCAGTGCGACAGGGTTTGTATTCTTC. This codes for CASSATGFVFF.

CDR3 nucleotide sequence: TGCAGCGTCGCGGGACAGGGGGCGTATACGCAGTATTTT. It specifies CSVAGQGAYTQYF. The chain couples TRBV29-1 to TRBJ2-3, with 12 bases fitting TRBD1. This CDR3 spans 13 amino acids. J gave up 7 bases and V 6 bases, and 5 bases lay outside the gene matches. The germline gives CDR1 SQVTM, CDR2 ANQGSEA.

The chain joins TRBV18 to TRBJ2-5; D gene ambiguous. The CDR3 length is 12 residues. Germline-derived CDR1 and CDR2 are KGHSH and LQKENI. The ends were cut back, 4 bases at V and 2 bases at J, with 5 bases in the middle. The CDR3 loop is CASSQTQETQYF. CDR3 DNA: TGTGCCAGCTCACAAACTCAAGAGACCCAGTACTTC.

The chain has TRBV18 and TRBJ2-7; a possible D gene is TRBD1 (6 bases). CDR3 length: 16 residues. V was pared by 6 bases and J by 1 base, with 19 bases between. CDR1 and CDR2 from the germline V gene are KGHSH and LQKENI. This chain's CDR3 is CASSGRGQRGSYEQYF. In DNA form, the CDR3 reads TGTGCCAGCTCTGGCCGCGGACAGAGGGGATCCTACGAGCAGTACTTC.

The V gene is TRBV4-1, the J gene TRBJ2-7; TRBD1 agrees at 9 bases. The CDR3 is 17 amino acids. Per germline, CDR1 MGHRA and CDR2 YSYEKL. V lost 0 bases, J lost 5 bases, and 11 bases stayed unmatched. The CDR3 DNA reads TGCGCCAGCAGCCAAGACCATCACCGGGACAGGGTCAACGAGCAGTACTTC. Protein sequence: CASSQDHHRDRVNEQYF.

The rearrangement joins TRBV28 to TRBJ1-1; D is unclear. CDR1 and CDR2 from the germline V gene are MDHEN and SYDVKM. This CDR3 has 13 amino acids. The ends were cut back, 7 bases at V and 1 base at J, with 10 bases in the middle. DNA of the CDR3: TGTGCCAGCATGGGAGGTTCGAACACTGAAGCTTTCTTT. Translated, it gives CASMGGSNTEAFF.

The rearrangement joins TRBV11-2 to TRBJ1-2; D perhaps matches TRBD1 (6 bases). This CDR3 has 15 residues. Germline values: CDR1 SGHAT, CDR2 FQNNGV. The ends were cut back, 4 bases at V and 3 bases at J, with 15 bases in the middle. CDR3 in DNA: TGTGCCAGCAGCTCGGGCAGGGGCGCCTACTATGGCTACACCTTC. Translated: CASSSGRGAYYGYTF.

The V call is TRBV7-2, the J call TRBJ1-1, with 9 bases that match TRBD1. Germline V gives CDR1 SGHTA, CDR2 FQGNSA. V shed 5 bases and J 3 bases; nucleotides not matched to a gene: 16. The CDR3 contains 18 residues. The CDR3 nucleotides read TGTGCCAGCAGCCCCCGACGACAGGGGGTCGGGAGATACACTGAAGCTTTCTTT. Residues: CASSPRRQGVGRYTEAFF. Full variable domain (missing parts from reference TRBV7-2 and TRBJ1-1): GAGVSQSPSNKVTEKGKDVELRCDPISGHTALYWYRQSLGQGLEFLIYFQGNSAPDKSGLPSDRFSAERTGGSVSTLTIQRTQQEDSAVYLCASSPRRQGVGRYTEAFFGQGTRLTVV.

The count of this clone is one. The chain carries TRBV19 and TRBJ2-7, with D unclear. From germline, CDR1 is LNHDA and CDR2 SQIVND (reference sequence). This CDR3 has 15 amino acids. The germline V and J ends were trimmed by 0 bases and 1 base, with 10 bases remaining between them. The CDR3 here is CASSIDAGASYEQYF. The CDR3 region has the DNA TGTGCCAGTAGTATAGATGCAGGAGCGTCCTACGAGCAGTACTTC.

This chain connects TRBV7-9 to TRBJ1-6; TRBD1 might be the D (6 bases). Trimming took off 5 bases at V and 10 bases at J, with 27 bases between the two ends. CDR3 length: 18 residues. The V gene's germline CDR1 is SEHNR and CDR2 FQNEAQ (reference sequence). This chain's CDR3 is CASSLIRRGESVVSPLHF. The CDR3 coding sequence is TGTGCCAGCAGCCTGATTAGGAGGGGGGAGAGTGTGGTGTCACCCCTCCACTTT.

Written as DNA, the CDR3 is TGTGCCAGCACCATTAACCGGAACACTGAAGCTTTCTTT. It encodes CASTINRNTEAFF. V gene TRBV18 combines with J gene TRBJ1-1, with D unclear. Germline V gives CDR1 KGHSH, CDR2 LQKENI. Trimming left V 8 bases short and J 1 base short, with 11 bases between. The CDR3 consists of 13 residues.

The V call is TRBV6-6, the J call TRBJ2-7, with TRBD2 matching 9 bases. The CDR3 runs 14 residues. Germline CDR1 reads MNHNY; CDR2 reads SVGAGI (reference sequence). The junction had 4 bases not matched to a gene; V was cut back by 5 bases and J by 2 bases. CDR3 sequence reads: CASSTTSGPYEQYF. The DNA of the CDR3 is TGTGCCAGCAGTACGACTAGCGGCCCCTACGAGCAGTACTTC.

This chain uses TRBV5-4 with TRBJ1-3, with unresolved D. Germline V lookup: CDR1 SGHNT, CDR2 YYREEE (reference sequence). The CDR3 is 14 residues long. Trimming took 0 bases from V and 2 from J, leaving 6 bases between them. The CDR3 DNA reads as TGTGCCAGCAGCTTGGCGGGGACTGGAAACACCATATATTTT. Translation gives CASSLAGTGNTIYF.

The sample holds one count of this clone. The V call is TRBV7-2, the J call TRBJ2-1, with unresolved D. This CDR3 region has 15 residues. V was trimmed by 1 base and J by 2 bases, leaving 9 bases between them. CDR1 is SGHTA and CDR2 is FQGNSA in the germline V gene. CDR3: CASSLGSQTYNEQFF. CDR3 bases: TGTGCCAGCAGCTTAGGGTCACAGACCTACAATGAGCAGTTCTTC.

The CDR3 region has the DNA TGTGCCACCAGCAGAGACAGGGGTCAGCACGCTTTCTTT. Protein sequence: CATSRDRGQHAFF. This sequence joins TRBV15 and TRBJ1-1, with a tentative D call TRBD1 (6 bases). Germline V lookup: CDR1 LNHNV, CDR2 YYDKDF (reference sequence). The CDR3 spans 13 residues. V lost 0 bases to trimming and J lost 11 bases, with 13 bases between them. The full variable domain, its missing parts supplied by reference TRBV15 and TRBJ1-1, is DAMVIQNPRYQVTQFGKPVTLSCSQTLNHNVMYWYQQKSSQAPKLLFHYYDKDFNNEADTPDNFQSRRPNTSFCFLDIRSPGLGDTAMYLCATSRDRGQHAFFGQGTRLTVV.